The entry that follows covers one T cell receptor beta chain sequence. What it binds is not known. The data were produced by immunoSEQ multiplex PCR, yet TCRdb's version contains in-frame clones alone and is incomplete. The sample carries just over 30,000 clones, under 90% recorded once. This sample is drawn from a study of Tregs in tolerant kidney transplant recipients. About the research overall: Sorting of CD4+CD25+CD127- cells followed approximately three-day belatacept mixed lymphocyte reactions, sometimes with roughly 5-day graft donor restimulation. Antibodies separated recipient from donor cells.

Study-wide findings and caveats: No direct test of biological reproducibility was done here. The most relevant donor-specific Treg TCRbeta repertoire apparently came from expansion with activated donor B cells.

Trimming pared 6 bases from V and 0 bases from J, leaving 12 bases between. The CDR3 consists of 14 residues. The germline V gene encodes CDR1 ENHRY and CDR2 SYGVKD. V usage is TRBV10-3 and J usage is TRBJ2-7, with D unresolved. The sequence was obtained from a human donor in good health. The source material was Tregs from blood cultured with allogeneic cells. CDR3 in amino acids: CAISRTPSSYEQYF. The CDR3 bases are TGTGCCATCAGCAGAACCCCGAGCTCCTACGAGCAGTACTTC.